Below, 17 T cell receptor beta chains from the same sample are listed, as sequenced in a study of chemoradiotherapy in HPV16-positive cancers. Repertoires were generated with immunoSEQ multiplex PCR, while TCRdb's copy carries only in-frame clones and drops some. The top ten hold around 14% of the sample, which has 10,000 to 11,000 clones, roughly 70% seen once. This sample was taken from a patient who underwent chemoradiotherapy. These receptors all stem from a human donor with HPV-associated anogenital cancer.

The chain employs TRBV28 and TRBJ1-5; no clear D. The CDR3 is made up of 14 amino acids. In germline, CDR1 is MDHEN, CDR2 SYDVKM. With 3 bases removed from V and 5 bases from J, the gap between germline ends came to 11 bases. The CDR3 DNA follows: TGTGCCAGCAGTTTGGCTGAGGTGTATCAGCCCCAGCATTTT. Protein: CASSLAEVYQPQHF.

The CDR3 is CASSQRTGVTTEAFF. In DNA form, the CDR3 reads TGCGCCAGCAGCCAACGGACAGGGGTCACCACTGAAGCTTTCTTT. The genes are TRBV5-1 and TRBJ1-1; 9 bases align to TRBD1. Unmatched junction bases numbered 8, after V lost 4 bases and J lost 4 bases. There are 15 residues in the CDR3. The V gene's germline CDR1 is SGHRS and CDR2 YFSETQ.

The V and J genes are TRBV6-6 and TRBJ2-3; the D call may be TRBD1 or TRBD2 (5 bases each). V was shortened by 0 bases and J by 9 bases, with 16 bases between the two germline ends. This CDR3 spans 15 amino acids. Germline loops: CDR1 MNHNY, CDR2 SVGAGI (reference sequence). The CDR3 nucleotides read TGTGCCAGCAGTTACTCGGGGGACCCAGGACGGACGCAGTATTTT. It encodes CASSYSGDPGRTQYF.

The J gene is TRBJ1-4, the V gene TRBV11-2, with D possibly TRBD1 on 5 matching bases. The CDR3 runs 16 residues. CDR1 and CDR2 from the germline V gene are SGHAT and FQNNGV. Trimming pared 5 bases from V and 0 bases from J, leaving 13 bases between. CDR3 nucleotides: TGTGCCAGCAGCCCGCGGGACTACTCAACTAATGAAAAACTGTTTTTT. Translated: CASSPRDYSTNEKLFF.

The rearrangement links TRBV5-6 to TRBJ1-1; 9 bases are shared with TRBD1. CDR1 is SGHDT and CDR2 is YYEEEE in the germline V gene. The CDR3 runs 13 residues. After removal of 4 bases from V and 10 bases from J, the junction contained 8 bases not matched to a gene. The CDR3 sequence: CASSLGQGFGAFF. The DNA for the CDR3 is TGTGCCAGCAGCCTGGGACAGGGTTTCGGAGCTTTCTTT.

This CDR3 is CASSFNRGSYNEQFF. The CDR3 DNA follows: TGTGCCAGCAGCTTTAACAGGGGTTCCTACAATGAGCAGTTCTTC. The chain employs TRBV5-6 and TRBJ2-1; TRBD1 agrees at 7 bases. Germline CDR1 is SGHDT and CDR2 is YYEEEE. This CDR3 contains 15 residues. Unmatched junction bases numbered 3, after V lost 2 bases and J lost 1 base.

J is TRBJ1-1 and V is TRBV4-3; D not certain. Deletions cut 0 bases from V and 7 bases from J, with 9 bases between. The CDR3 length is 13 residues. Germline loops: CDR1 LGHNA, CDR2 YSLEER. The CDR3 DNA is TGCGCCAGCAGCCAAGAGTGGGCAGTTGAAGCTTTCTTT. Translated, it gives CASSQEWAVEAFF.

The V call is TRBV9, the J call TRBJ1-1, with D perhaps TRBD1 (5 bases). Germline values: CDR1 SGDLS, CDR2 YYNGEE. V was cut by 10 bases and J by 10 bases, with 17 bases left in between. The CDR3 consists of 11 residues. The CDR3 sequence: CAAPGFWGAFF. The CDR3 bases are TGTGCCGCCCCAGGGTTTTGGGGAGCTTTCTTT.

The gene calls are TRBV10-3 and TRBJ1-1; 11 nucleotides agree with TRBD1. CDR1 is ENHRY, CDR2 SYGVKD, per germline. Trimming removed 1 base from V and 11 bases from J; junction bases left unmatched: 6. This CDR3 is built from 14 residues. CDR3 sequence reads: CAISEYRTGGDAFF. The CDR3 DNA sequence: TGTGCCATCAGTGAGTATAGGACAGGGGGCGACGCTTTCTTT.

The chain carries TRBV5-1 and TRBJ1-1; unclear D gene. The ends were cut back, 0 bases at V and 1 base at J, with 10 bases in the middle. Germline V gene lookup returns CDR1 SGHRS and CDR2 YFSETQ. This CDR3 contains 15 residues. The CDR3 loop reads CASSLAGGSNTEAFF. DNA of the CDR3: TGCGCCAGCAGCTTGGCGGGCGGGTCGAACACTGAAGCTTTCTTT. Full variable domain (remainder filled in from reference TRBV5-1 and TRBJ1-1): KAGVTQTPRYLIKTRGQQVTLSCSPISGHRSVSWYQQTPGQGLQFLFEYFSETQRNKGNFPGRFSGRQFSNSRSEMNVSTLELGDSALYLCASSLAGGSNTEAFFGQGTRLTVV.

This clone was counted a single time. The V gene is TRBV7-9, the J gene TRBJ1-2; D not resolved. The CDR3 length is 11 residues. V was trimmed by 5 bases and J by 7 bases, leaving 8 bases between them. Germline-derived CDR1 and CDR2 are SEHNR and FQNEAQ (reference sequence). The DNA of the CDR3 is TGTGCCAGCAGCCGCGATGGTGGCTACACCTTC. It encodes CASSRDGGYTF.

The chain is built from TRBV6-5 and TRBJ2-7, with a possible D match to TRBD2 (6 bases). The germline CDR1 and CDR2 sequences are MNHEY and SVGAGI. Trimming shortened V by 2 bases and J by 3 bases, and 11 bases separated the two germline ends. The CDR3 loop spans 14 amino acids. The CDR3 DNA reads TGTGCCAGCAGTTACGCGCGGGGCAACTACGAGCAGTACTTC. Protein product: CASSYARGNYEQYF.

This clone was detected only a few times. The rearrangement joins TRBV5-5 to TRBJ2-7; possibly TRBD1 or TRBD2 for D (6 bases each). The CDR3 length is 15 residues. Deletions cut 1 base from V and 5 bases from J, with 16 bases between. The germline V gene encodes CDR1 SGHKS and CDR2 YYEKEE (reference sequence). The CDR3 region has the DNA TGTGCCAGCAGCTTGATGGGGGGCGGGCAACACGAGCAGTACTTC. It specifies CASSLMGGGQHEQYF. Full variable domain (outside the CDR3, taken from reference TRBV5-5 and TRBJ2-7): DAGVTQSPTHLIKTRGQQVTLRCSPISGHKSVSWYQQVLGQGPQFIFQYYEKEERGRGNFPDRFSARQFPNYSSELNVNALLLGDSALYLCASSLMGGGQHEQYFGPGTRLTVT.

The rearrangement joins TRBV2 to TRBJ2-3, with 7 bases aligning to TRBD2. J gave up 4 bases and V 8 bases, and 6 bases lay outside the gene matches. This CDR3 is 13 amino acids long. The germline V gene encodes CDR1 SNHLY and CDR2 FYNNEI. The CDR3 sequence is CASRTSLSDTQYF. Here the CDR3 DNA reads TGTGCCAGCCGGACTAGTCTTTCAGATACGCAGTATTTT.

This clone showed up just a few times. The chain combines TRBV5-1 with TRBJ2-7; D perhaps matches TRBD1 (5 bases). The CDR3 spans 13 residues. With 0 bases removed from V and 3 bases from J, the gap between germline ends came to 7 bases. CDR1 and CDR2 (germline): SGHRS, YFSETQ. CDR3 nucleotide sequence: TGCGCCAGCAGCTTGGAGCAGGGCTACGAGCAGTACTTC. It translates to CASSLEQGYEQYF. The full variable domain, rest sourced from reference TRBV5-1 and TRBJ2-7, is KAGVTQTPRYLIKTRGQQVTLSCSPISGHRSVSWYQQTPGQGLQFLFEYFSETQRNKGNFPGRFSGRQFSNSRSEMNVSTLELGDSALYLCASSLEQGYEQYFGPGTRLTVT.

CDR3: CASSIVWTGAYNEQFF. The CDR3 DNA sequence: TGTGCCAGTAGTATTGTCTGGACAGGGGCCTACAATGAGCAGTTCTTC. This sequence joins TRBV19 and TRBJ2-1; 9 positions match TRBD1. The CDR3 covers 16 residues. CDR1 is LNHDA, CDR2 SQIVND, per germline (reference sequence). After removal of 3 bases from V and 2 bases from J, the junction contained 5 bases not matched to a gene.

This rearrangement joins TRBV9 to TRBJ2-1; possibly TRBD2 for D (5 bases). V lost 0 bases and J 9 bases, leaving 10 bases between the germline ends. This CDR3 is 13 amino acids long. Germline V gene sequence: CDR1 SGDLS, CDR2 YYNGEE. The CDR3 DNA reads TGTGCCAGCAGCGTAGAGGGAGTAGGTGAGCAGTTCTTC. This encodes CASSVEGVGEQFF.